This TCR beta chain emerged from a study of OX40 agonist ivuxolimab in advanced cancers. V was pared by 2 bases and J by 1 base, with 8 bases between. The CDR3 is made up of 14 amino acids. Germline V CDR1 and CDR2: KGHSH, LQKENI. Produced via immunoSEQ multiplex PCR; TCRdb's table is partial and in-frame only. The sample includes just under 65,000 clones, approximately 85% seen only once; the top ten take around 9.5%. Broader study findings: Expanded peripheral T cells had an undetermined antigen specificity. At 0.1 to 3.0 mg/kg, clonal expansion of CD4+ and CD8+ blood T cells had occurred by week 6.

Note on this clone: Its antigen is unidentified.

V is TRBV18 and J is TRBJ1-1; D unclear. The receptor comes from an adult with an advanced solid tumor such as melanoma, head and neck, liver or kidney cancer. The sample here was CD4+ or CD8+ T cells sorted from blood, taken in a trial of the OX40 agonist ivuxolimab. The CDR3 protein is CASSPTGSNTEAFF. CDR3 bases: TGTGCCAGCTCACCAACGGGTTCGAACACTGAAGCTTTCTTT.